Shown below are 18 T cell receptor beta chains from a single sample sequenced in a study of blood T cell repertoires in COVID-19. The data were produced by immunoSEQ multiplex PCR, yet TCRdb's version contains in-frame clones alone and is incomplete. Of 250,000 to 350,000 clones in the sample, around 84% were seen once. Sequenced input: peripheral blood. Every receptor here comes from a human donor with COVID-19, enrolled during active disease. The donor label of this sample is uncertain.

The CDR3 protein is CASKTGGADSPLHF. The CDR3 DNA is TGTGCCAGCAAGACAGGGGGCGCGGATTCACCCCTCCACTTT. The chain employs TRBV6-6 and TRBJ1-6; 10 bases are shared with TRBD1. The CDR3 is 14 amino acids. Germline V CDR1 and CDR2: MNHNY, SVGAGI (reference sequence). V dropped 7 bases and J dropped 8; count of bases not matched to a gene: 5.

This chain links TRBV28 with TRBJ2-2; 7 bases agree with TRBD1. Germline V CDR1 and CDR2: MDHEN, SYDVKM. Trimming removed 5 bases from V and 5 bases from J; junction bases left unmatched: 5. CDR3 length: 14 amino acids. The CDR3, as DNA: TGTGCCAGCAGTCAGCGGACAGGAACCGGGGAGCTGTTTTTT. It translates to CASSQRTGTGELFF.

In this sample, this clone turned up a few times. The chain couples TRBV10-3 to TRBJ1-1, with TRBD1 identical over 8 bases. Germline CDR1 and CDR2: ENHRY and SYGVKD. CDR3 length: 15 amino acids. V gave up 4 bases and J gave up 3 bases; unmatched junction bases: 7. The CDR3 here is CAISAYQGADTEAFF. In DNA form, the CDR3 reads TGTGCCATCAGTGCGTACCAGGGGGCAGACACTGAAGCTTTCTTT.

CDR3 sequence: CASGQVPGVSGYTF. The CDR3 DNA sequence: TGTGCCAGCGGCCAGGTACCCGGGGTGAGCGGCTACACCTTC. The chain is built from TRBV7-9 and TRBJ1-2, with D unclear. From germline, CDR1 is SEHNR and CDR2 FQNEAQ (reference sequence). CDR3 length equals 14 residues. Trimming shortened V by 8 bases and J by 8 bases, and 21 bases separated the two germline ends.

CDR3 region: CTSSQGPIRGERETQYF. The CDR3 DNA reads TGCACCAGCAGCCAAGGACCCATCCGCGGAGAGCGGGAGACCCAGTACTTC. This chain links TRBV1 with TRBJ2-5; TRBD2, the D gene given by the table, was not confirmed from the DNA. TRBV1 represents a pseudogene. The CDR3 spans 17 residues.

CDR3 sequence reads: CASNSEGSTDTQYF. DNA of the CDR3: TGTGCCAGCAACTCGGAGGGTAGCACAGATACGCAGTATTTT. The chain recombines TRBV2 with TRBJ2-3; a possible D gene is TRBD2 (6 bases). Germline V lookup: CDR1 SNHLY, CDR2 FYNNEI. The V end was cut by 7 bases, the J end by 0 bases, with 11 bases between. The CDR3 consists of 14 residues.

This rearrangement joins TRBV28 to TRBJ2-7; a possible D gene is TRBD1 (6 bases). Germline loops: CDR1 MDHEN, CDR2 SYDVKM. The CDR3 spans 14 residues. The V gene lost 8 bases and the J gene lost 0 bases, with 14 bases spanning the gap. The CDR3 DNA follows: TGTGCCAGCCGGACCGGGACACCCTCCTACGAGCAGTACTTC. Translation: CASRTGTPSYEQYF. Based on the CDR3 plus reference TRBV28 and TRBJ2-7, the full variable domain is DVKVTQSSRYLVKRTGEKVFLECVQDMDHENMFWYRQDPGLGLRLIYFSYDVKMKEKGDIPEGYSVSREKKERFSLILESASTNQTSMYLCASRTGTPSYEQYFGPGTRLTVT.

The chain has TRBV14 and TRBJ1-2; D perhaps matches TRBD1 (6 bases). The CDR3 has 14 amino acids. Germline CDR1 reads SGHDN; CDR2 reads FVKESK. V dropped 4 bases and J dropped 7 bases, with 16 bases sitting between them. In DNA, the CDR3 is TGTGCCAGCAGCCCTATGGACAGTCTCTCTGGCTACACCTTC. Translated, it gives CASSPMDSLSGYTF.

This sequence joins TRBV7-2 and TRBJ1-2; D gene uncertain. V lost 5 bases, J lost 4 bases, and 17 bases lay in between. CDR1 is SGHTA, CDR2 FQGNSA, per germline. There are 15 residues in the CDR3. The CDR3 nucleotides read TGTGCCAGCAGCACATATGCGGGGTCGAGCTATGGCTACACCTTC. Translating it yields CASSTYAGSSYGYTF.

This CDR3 reads CASSVGPAPGETQYF. The CDR3 nucleotides read TGTGCCAGCAGCGTAGGTCCGGCCCCCGGGGAGACCCAGTACTTC. This chain links TRBV9 with TRBJ2-5; no firm D call. The CDR3 is 15 residues long. The germline gives CDR1 SGDLS, CDR2 YYNGEE. V lost 0 bases and J 5 bases, leaving 14 bases between the germline ends.

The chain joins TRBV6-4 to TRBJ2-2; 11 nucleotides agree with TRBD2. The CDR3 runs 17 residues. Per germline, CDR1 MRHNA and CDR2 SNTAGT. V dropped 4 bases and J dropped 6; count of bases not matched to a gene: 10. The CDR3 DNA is TGTGCCAGCAGTGCCTACTCACTAGCGGGAGCGTCCGGGGAGCTGTTTTTT. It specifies CASSAYSLAGASGELFF.

CDR3: CASSVAEGWVTEAFF. CDR3 DNA: TGCGCCAGCAGCGTAGCGGAGGGTTGGGTCACTGAAGCTTTCTTT. The chain employs TRBV5-1 and TRBJ1-1; D remains ambiguous. CDR3 length: 15 amino acids. Germline-derived CDR1 and CDR2 are SGHRS and YFSETQ. V was cut by 4 bases and J by 4 bases, with 17 bases left in between. Drawing the rest from reference TRBV5-1 and TRBJ1-1, the complete variable domain is KAGVTQTPRYLIKTRGQQVTLSCSPISGHRSVSWYQQTPGQGLQFLFEYFSETQRNKGNFPGRFSGRQFSNSRSEMNVSTLELGDSALYLCASSVAEGWVTEAFFGQGTRLTVV.

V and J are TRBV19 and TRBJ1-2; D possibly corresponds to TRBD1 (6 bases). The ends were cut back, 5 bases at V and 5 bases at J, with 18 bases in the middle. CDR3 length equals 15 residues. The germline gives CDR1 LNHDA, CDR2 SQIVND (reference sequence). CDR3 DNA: TGTGCCAGTAGTGAAGACCGGGACACGCCGTATGGCTACACCTTC. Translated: CASSEDRDTPYGYTF.

CDR3 DNA: TGCAGCGTTGGGGGACTAGCGGGAGAAGAGACCCAGTACTTC. This encodes CSVGGLAGEETQYF. The chain employs TRBV29-1 and TRBJ2-5, with TRBD2 matching over 14 bases. CDR1 and CDR2 (germline): SQVTM, ANQGSEA. The V gene end was trimmed by 4 bases and the J gene end by 3 bases; junction bases not matched to a gene: 1. The CDR3 has 14 residues.

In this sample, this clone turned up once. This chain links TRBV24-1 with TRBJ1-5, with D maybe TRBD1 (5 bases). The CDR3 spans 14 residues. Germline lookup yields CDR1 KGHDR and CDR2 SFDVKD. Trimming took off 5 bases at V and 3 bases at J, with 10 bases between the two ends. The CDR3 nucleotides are TGTGCCACCAGTGTCGCGGGGGACAATCAGCCCCAGCATTTT. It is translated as CATSVAGDNQPQHF.

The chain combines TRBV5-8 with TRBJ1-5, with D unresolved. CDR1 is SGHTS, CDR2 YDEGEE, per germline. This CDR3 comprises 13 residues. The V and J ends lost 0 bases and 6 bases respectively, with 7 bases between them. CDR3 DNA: TGTGCCAGCAGCTTGGCCTCGGGTCAGCCCCAGCATTTT. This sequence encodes CASSLASGQPQHF. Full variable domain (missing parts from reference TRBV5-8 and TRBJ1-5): EAGVTQSPTHLIKTRGQQATLRCSPISGHTSVYWYQQALGLGLQFLLWYDEGEERNRGNFPPRFSGRQFPNYSSELNVNALELEDSALYLCASSLASGQPQHFGDGTRLSIL.

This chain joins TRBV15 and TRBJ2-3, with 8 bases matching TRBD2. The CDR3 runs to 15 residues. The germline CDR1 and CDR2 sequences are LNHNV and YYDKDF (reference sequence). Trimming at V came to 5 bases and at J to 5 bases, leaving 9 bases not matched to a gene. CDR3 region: CATSAEREWGDTQYF. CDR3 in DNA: TGTGCCACCAGCGCTGAGCGGGAGTGGGGAGATACGCAGTATTTT. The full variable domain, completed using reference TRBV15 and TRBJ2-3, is DAMVIQNPRYQVTQFGKPVTLSCSQTLNHNVMYWYQQKSSQAPKLLFHYYDKDFNNEADTPDNFQSRRPNTSFCFLDIRSPGLGDTAMYLCATSAEREWGDTQYFGPGTRLTVL.

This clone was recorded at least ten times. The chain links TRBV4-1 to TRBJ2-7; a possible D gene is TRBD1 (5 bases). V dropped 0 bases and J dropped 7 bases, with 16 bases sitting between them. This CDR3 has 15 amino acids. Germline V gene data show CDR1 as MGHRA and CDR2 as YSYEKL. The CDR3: CASSQDQGREREQYF. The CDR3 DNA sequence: TGCGCCAGCAGCCAAGATCAAGGCAGGGAACGGGAGCAGTACTTC.